This T cell receptor (beta chain) appears in the sequencing data of a study of PD-1 blockade in classical Hodgkin lymphoma. Comments on this clone: What it binds is not known.

Each and every patient relapsed after autologous stem cell transplantation, and patients got differing brentuximab vedotin exposure. Germline V gene lookup returns CDR1 KGHSH and CDR2 LQKENI. The V end was cut by 0 bases, the J end by 5 bases, with 11 bases between. The CDR3 sequence is 14 residues long. Assay used: immunoSEQ multiplex PCR; TCRdb lists only in-frame clones, some missing. This sample has approximately 12,000 clones, with approximately 84% found just once. Study-level results: At C4D1, TCR diversity had climbed significantly for CD4+ cells, though not for CD8+ cells. Newly diagnosed patients had diversity similar to the baseline diversity of complete responders. Exclusion removed patients who began nivolumab under 1 year after ASCT. At baseline, newly diagnosed patients reportedly showed less TCR diversity than healthy donors.

Sequencing used peripheral blood mononuclear cells (PBMCs), obtained before the second cycle of nivolumab. The J gene is TRBJ2-7, the V gene TRBV18; TRBD1 might be the D (6 bases). The sequence was collected from a human donor with classical Hodgkin lymphoma. The CDR3 here is CASSPPVGANEQYF. CDR3 in DNA: TGTGCCAGCTCACCACCCGTGGGGGCCAACGAGCAGTACTTC.